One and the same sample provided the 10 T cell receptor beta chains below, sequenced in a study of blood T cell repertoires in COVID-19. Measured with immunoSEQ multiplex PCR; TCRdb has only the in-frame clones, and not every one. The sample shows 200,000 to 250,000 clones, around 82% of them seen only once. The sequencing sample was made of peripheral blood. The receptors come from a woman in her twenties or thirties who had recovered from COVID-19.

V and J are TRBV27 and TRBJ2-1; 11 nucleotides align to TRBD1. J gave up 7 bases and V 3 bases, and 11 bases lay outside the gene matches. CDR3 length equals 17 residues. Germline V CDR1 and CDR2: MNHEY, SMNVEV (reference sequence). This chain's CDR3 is CASSLKYRTGGRNEQFF. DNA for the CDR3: TGTGCCAGCAGTTTGAAGTATCGGACAGGGGGCCGGAATGAGCAGTTCTTC.

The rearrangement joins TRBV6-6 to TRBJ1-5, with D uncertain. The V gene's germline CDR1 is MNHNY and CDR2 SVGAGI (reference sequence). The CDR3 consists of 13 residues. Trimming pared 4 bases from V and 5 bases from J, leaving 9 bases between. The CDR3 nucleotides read TGTGCCAGCAGTTGGACTGGAGATCAGCCCCAGCATTTT. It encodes CASSWTGDQPQHF.

This chain's CDR3 is CASTLSLRTRSTDTQYF. The CDR3 region has the DNA TGTGCCAGCACCCTGTCCCTTCGGACTCGCAGCACAGATACGCAGTATTTT. V gene TRBV11-2 combines with J gene TRBJ2-3, with a possible D match to TRBD2 (5 bases). This CDR3 comprises 17 residues. Trimming took 7 bases from V and 0 from J, leaving 20 bases between them. The V gene's germline CDR1 is SGHAT and CDR2 FQNNGV.

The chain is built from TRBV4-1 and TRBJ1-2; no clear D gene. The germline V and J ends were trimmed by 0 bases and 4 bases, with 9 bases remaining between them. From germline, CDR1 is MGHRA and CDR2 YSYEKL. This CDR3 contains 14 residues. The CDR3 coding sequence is TGCGCCAGCAGCCAAGATTTCGGGATCTATGGCTACACCTTC. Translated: CASSQDFGIYGYTF.

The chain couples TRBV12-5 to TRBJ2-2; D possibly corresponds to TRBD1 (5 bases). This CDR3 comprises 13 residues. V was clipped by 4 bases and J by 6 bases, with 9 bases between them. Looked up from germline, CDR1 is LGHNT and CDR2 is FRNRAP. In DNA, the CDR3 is TGTGCTAGTGGTTGGGGCCGCGCCGGGGAGCTGTTTTTT. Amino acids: CASGWGRAGELFF.

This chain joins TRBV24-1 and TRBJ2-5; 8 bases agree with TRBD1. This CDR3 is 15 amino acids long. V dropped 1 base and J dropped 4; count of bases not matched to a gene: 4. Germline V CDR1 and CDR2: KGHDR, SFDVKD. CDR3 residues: CATSDFGTGVETQYF. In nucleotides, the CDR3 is TGTGCCACCAGTGATTTTGGGACAGGAGTAGAGACCCAGTACTTC.

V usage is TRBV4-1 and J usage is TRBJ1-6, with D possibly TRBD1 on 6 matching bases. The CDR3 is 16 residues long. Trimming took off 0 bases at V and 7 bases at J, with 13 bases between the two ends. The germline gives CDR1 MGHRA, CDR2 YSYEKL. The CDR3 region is CASSQEAGAGNSPLHF. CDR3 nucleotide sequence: TGCGCCAGCAGCCAAGAAGCGGGGGCGGGAAATTCACCCCTCCACTTT.

The CDR3 sequence: CASSPPGLAGQDEQFF. The CDR3 coding sequence is TGTGCCAGCTCACCACCGGGACTAGCGGGCCAGGATGAGCAGTTCTTC. This rearrangement joins TRBV18 to TRBJ2-1; 12 nucleotides line up with TRBD2. The CDR3 is made up of 16 amino acids. V gave up 0 bases and J gave up 8 bases; unmatched junction bases: 5. Germline CDR1 is KGHSH and CDR2 is LQKENI.

The CDR3 DNA reads as TGTGCCAGCAGTGAACCGGAGCTCTCTGGAAACACCATATATTTT. This sequence encodes CASSEPELSGNTIYF. V and J are TRBV2 and TRBJ1-3; D gene ambiguous. The CDR3 totals 15 residues. Germline V gene lookup returns CDR1 SNHLY and CDR2 FYNNEI. The V end was cut by 2 bases, the J end by 0 bases, with 8 bases between.

DNA of the CDR3: TGCGCCAGCAGCTTGGGAAGACGACAGGGAACGGCGAATTCACCCCTCCACTTT. Its protein is CASSLGRRQGTANSPLHF. The chain links TRBV5-1 to TRBJ1-6; 7 bases are a match to TRBD1. The V gene's germline CDR1 is SGHRS and CDR2 YFSETQ. There are 18 residues in the CDR3. The V segment lost 0 bases and the J segment 7 bases; nucleotides outside the gene matches: 13.